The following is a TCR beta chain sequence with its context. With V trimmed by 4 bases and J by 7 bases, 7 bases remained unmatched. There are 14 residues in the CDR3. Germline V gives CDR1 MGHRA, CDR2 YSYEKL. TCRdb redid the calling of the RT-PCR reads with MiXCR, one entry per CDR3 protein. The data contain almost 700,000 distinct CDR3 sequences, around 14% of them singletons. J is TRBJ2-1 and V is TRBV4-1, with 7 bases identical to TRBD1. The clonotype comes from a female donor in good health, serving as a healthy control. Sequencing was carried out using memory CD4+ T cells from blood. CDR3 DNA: TGCGCCAGCAGCCCCAGTCCGACAGGGAATGAGCAGTTCTTC. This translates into CASSPSPTGNEQFF.